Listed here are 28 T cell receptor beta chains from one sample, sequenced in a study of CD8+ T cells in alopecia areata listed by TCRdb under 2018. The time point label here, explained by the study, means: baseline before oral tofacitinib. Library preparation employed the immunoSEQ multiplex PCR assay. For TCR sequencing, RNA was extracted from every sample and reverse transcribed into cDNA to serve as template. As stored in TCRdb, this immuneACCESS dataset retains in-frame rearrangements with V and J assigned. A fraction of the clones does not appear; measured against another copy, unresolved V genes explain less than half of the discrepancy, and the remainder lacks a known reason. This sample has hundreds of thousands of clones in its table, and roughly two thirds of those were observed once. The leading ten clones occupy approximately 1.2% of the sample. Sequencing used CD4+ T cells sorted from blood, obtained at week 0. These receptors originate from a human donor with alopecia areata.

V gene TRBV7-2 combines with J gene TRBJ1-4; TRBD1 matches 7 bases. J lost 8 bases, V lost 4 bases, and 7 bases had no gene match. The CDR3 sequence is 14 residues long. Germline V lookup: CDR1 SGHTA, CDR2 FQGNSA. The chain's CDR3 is CASSYHRGFEKLFF. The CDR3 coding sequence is TGTGCCAGCAGCTACCACAGGGGTTTCGAAAAACTGTTTTTT.

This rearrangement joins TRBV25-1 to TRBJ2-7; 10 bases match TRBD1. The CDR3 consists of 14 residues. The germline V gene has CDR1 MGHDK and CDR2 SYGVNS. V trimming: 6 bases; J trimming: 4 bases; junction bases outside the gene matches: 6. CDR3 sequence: CASSQDRGPYEQYF. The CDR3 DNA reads TGTGCCAGCAGCCAAGACAGGGGGCCATACGAGCAGTACTTC.

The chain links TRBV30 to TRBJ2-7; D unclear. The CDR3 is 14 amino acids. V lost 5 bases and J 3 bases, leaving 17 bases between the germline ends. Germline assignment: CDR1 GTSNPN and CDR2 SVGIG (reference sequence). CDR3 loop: CAWHASSSRYEQYF. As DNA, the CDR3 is TGTGCCTGGCACGCAAGTTCTTCACGCTACGAGCAGTACTTC. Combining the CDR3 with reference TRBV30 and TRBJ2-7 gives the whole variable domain SQTIHQWPATLVQPVGSPLSLECTVEGTSNPNLYWYRQAAGRGLQLLFYSVGIGQISSEVPQNLSASRPQDRQFILSSKKLLLSDSGFYLCAWHASSSRYEQYFGPGTRLTVT.

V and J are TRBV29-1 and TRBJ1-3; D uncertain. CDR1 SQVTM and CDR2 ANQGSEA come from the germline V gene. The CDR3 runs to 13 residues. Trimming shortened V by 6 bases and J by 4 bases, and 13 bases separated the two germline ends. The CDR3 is CSVTGSTGNTIYF. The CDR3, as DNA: TGCAGCGTCACGGGCAGTACGGGAAACACCATATATTTT.

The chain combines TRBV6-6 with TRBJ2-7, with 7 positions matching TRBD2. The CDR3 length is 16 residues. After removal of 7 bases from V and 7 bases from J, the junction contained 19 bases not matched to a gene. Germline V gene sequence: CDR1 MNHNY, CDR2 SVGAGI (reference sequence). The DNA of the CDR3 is TGTGCCAGCACCACCCCCGTGCTAGCGGCAGGAGGGGAGCAGTACTTC. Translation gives CASTTPVLAAGGEQYF.

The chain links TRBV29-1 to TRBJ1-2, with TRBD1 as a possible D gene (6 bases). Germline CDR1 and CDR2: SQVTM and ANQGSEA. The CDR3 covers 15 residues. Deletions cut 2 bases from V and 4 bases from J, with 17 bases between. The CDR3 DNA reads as TGCAGCGTTGAACCTACACAGGGTTCTATCTATGGCTACACCTTC. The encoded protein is CSVEPTQGSIYGYTF. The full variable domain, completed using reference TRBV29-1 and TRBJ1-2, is SAVISQKPSRDICQRGTSLTIQCQVDSQVTMMFWYRQQPGQSLTLIATANQGSEATYESGFVIDKFPISRPNLTFSTLTVSNMSPEDSSIYLCSVEPTQGSIYGYTFGSGTRLTVV.

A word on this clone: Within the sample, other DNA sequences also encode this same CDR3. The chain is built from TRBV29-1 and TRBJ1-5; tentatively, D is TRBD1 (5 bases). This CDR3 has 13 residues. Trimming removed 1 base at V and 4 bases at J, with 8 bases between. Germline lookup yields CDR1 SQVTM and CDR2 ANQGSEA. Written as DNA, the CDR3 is TGCAGCGTTGAAGTCGGGGGGAATCAGCCCCAGCATTTT. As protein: CSVEVGGNQPQHF.

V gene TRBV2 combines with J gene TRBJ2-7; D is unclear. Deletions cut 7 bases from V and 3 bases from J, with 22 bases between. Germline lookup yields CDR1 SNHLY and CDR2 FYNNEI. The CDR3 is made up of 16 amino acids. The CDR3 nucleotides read TGTGCCAGCAATCCCCCTTCAAGACGGGCCCTCTACGAGCAGTACTTC. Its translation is CASNPPSRRALYEQYF.

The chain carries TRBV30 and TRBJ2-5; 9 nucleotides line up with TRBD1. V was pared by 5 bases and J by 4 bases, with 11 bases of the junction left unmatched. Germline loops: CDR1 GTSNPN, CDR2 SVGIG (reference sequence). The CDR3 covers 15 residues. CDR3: CAWSPGTGFGETQYF. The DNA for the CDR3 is TGTGCCTGGTCTCCCGGGACAGGGTTCGGAGAGACCCAGTACTTC.

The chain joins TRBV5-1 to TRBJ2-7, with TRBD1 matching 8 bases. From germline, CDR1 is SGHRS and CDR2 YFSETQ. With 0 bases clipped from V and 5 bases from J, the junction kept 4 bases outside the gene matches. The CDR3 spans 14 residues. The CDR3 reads CASSLVGQDHEQYF. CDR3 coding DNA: TGCGCCAGCAGCTTGGTGGGACAGGACCACGAGCAGTACTTC.

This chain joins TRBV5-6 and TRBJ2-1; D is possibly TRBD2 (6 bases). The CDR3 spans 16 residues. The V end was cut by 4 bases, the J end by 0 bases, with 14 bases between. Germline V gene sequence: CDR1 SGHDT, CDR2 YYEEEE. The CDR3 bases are TGTGCCAGCAGCGCAGTGCACGGGAGCTCCTACAATGAGCAGTTCTTC. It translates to CASSAVHGSSYNEQFF.

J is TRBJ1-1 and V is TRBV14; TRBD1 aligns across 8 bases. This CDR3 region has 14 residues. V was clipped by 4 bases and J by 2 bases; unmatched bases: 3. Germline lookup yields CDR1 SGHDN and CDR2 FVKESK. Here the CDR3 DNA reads TGTGCCAGCAGCCCAGGACAGGGAAACACTGAAGCTTTCTTT. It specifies CASSPGQGNTEAFF.

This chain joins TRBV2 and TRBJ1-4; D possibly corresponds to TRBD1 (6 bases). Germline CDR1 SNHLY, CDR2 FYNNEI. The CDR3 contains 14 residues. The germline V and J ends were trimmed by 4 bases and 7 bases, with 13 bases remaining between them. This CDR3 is CASSVRDMIEKLFF. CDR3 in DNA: TGTGCCAGCAGTGTCCGGGACATGATTGAAAAACTGTTTTTT.

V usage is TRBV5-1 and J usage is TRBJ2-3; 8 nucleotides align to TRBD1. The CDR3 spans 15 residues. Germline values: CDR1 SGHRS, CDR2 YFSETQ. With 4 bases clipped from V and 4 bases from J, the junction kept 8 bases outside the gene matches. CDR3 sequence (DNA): TGCGCCAGCAGCGCTCGGACAGGGATGGCAGATACGCAGTATTTT. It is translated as CASSARTGMADTQYF.

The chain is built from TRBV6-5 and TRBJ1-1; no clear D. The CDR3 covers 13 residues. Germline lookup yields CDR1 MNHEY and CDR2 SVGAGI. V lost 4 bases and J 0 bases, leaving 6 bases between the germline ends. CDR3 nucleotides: TGTGCCAGCAGTTTCGCCCTGAACACTGAAGCTTTCTTT. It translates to CASSFALNTEAFF.

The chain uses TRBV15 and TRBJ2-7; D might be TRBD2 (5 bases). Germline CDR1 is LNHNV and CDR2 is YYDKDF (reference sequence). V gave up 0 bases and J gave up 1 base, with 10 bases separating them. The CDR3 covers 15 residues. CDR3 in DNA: TGTGCCACCAGCAGAGATCCGGGGAGTTCCTACGAGCAGTACTTC. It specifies CATSRDPGSSYEQYF.

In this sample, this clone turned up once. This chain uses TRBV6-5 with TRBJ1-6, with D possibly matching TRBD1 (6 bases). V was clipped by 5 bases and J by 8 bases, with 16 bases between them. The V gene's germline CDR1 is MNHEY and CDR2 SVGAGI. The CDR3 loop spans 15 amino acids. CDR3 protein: CASSTLGGVDSPLHF. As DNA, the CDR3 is TGTGCCAGCAGTACCCTAGGGGGAGTTGATTCACCCCTCCACTTT.

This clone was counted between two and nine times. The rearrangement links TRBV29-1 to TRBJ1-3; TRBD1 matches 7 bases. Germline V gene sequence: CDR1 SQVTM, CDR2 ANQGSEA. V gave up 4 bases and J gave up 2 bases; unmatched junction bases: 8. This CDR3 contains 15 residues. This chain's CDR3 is CSVAPTGDAGNTIYF. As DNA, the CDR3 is TGCAGCGTTGCCCCCACAGGGGATGCTGGAAACACCATATATTTT.

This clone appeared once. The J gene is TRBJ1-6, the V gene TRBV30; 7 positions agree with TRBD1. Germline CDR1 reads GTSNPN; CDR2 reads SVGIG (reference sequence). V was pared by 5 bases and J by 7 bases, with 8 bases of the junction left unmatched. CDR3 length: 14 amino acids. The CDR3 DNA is TGTGCCTGGGACCGACAGGGATTGAATTCACCCCTCCACTTT. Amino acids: CAWDRQGLNSPLHF.

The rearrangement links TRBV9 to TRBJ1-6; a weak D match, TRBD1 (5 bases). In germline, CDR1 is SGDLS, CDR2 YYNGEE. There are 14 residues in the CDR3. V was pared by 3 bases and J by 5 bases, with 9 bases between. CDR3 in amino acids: CASSGRDHNSPLHF. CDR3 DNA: TGTGCCAGCAGCGGCAGGGACCATAATTCACCCCTCCACTTT.

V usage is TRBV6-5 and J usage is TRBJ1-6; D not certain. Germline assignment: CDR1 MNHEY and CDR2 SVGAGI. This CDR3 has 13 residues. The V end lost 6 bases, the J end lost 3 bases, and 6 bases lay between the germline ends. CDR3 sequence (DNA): TGTGCCAGCAGCCAGGACTATAATTCACCCCTCCACTTT. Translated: CASSQDYNSPLHF.

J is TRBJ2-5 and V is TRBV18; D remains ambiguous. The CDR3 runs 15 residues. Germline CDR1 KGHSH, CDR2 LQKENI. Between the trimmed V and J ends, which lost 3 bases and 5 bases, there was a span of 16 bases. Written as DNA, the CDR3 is TGTGCCAGCTCACCTATCCACACGGACGGGGAGACCCAGTACTTC. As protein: CASSPIHTDGETQYF.

In nucleotides, the CDR3 is TGTGCCAGCAGCGCAGGGAAGAACTATGGCTACACCTTC. Translation: CASSAGKNYGYTF. The rearrangement joins TRBV5-6 to TRBJ1-2; possible D gene TRBD1, 5 bases. The germline V and J ends were trimmed by 4 bases and 2 bases, with 9 bases remaining between them. Germline loops: CDR1 SGHDT, CDR2 YYEEEE. CDR3 length: 13 residues.

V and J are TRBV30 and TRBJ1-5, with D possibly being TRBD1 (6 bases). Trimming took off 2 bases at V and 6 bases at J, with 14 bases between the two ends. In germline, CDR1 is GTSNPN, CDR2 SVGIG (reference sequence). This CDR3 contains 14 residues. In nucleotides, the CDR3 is TGTGCCTGGAGTTTCAATCAGGGGAGTCAGCCCCAGCATTTT. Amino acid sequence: CAWSFNQGSQPQHF.

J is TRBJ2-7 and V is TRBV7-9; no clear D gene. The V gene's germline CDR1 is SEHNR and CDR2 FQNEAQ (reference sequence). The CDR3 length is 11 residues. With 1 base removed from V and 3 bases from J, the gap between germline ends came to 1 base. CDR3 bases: TGTGCCAGCAGCTTAGTCTACGAGCAGTACTTC. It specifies CASSLVYEQYF.

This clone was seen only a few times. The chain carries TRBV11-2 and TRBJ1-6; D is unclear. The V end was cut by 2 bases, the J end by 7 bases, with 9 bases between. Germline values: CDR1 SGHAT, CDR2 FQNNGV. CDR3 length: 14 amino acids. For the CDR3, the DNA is TGTGCCAGCAGCTTATCACAATGGAATTCACCCCTCCACTTT. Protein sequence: CASSLSQWNSPLHF. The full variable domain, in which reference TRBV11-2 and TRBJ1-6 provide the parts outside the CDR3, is EAGVAQSPRYKIIEKRQSVAFWCNPISGHATLYWYQQILGQGPKLLIQFQNNGVVDDSQLPKDRFSAERLKGVDSTLKIQPAKLEDSAVYLCASSLSQWNSPLHFGNGTRLTVT.

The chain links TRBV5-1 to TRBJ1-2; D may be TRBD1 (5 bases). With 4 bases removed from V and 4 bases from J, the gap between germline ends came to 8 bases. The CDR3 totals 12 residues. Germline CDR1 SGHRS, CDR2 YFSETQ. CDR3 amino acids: CASSGALYGYTF. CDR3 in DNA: TGCGCCAGCAGCGGGGCCCTCTATGGCTACACCTTC.

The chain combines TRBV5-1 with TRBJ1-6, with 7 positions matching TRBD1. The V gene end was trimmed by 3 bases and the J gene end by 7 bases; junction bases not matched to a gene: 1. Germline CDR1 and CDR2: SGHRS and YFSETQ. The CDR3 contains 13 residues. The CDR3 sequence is CASSSGGNSPLHF. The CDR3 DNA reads TGCGCCAGCAGCTCAGGGGGGAATTCACCCCTCCACTTT.